This TCR beta chain emerged from a study of post-analysis software for immune sequencing data. Overall study context: Disease trajectories encompassed relapsing-remitting, secondary progressive and progressive-relapsing multiple sclerosis. Whole-study findings and limits: The normalized Chao1 diversity of multiple sclerosis patients was significantly lower than that of controls. Patients carried roughly 5 TRBV segments more frequently than controls did, and TRBV5-6, TRBV5-1 and TRBV20-1 were among them. Clustering by F measure revealed strong co-clustering among samples prepared together in one batch.

The CDR3 contains 16 residues. CDR1 is SGHDT, CDR2 YYEEEE, per germline. The V end was cut by 3 bases, the J end by 2 bases, with 15 bases between. Carried by the TCR beta cDNA libraries were unique molecular identifiers. The authors obtained about 520,000 cDNA molecules from approximately 0.95 to 9.8 million T cells. Each CDR3 protein gets one entry after TCRdb re-called the PCR reads with MiXCR. The data contain around 710,000 distinct CDR3 sequences, 35% to 55% of them singletons. This clonotype was observed a few times. What it binds is unknown. V gene TRBV5-6 combines with J gene TRBJ2-1; possibly TRBD1 for D (6 bases). The sequenced material came from blood. The sequence was collected from a girl aged 10-17 years with multiple sclerosis. The CDR3 sequence: CASSSGVGSAYNEQFF. CDR3 DNA sequence: TGTGCCAGCAGCTCAGGGGTGGGGTCTGCCTACAATGAGCAGTTCTTC.